These 19 T cell receptor beta chains originate from one sample sequenced in a study of cytomegalovirus exposure and HLA in healthy donors. The study ran its PCR with 60 Vbeta and 13 Jbeta primers. Sequencing was performed with immunoSEQ multiplex PCR; in TCRdb, only in-frame clones are kept and a portion is missing. The table includes some 180,000 clones, 70% to 85% detected once. Material: PBMCs. These receptors were collected from a middle-aged man in good health and CMV-seropositive.

This chain joins TRBV9 and TRBJ2-1; TRBD2 might be the D (6 bases). The length of the CDR3 is 15 residues. V was trimmed by 7 bases and J by 0 bases, leaving 14 bases between them. Germline V lookup: CDR1 SGDLS, CDR2 YYNGEE. The CDR3 DNA reads as TGTGCCAGCGGGAAAACCGGGAGCTCCTACAATGAGCAGTTCTTC. It is translated as CASGKTGSSYNEQFF.

CDR3 region: CASSLVGGAAVYEQFF. In nucleotides, the CDR3 is TGTGCCAGCAGCTTGGTGGGGGGGGCCGCGGTTTATGAGCAGTTCTTC. V and J are TRBV5-8 and TRBJ2-1; D is perhaps TRBD2 (7 bases). Germline V gene sequence: CDR1 SGHTS, CDR2 YDEGEE. V shed 0 bases and J shed 8 bases, with 18 bases lying between them. The CDR3 is made up of 16 amino acids.

The CDR3 region has the DNA TGTGCCAGTAGTATAATTGGCAGGGGGCATGGCTACACCTTC. It codes for CASSIIGRGHGYTF. This chain connects TRBV19 to TRBJ1-2, with 8 bases matching TRBD1. The CDR3 length is 14 residues. Germline values: CDR1 LNHDA, CDR2 SQIVND (reference sequence). V lost 2 bases and J lost 6; bases outside the gene matches: 5.

CDR3 loop: CASSIRTGGYSNQPQHF. CDR3 nucleotides: TGTGCCAGCAGCATCCGGACAGGGGGGTATAGCAATCAGCCCCAGCATTTT. This sequence joins TRBV7-3 and TRBJ1-5, with 10 bases identical to TRBD1. This CDR3 has 17 amino acids. The V and J ends lost 5 bases and 0 bases, in that order; junction bases with no gene match: 7. CDR1 and CDR2 from the germline V gene are SGHTA and FQGTGA.

This chain links TRBV6-5 with TRBJ1-4; D possibly corresponds to TRBD1 (5 bases). Per the germline V gene, CDR1 is MNHEY and CDR2 is SVGAGI. The CDR3 is made up of 14 amino acids. The V and J ends lost 3 bases and 4 bases respectively, with 9 bases between them. The DNA for the CDR3 is TGTGCCAGCAGTTATGGGGCGGATAATGAAAAACTGTTTTTT. Translating gives CASSYGADNEKLFF.

V is TRBV19 and J is TRBJ2-5; 11 bases line up with TRBD2. The length of the CDR3 is 15 residues. Germline CDR1 reads LNHDA; CDR2 reads SQIVND (reference sequence). The V segment lost 5 bases and the J segment 1 base; nucleotides outside the gene matches: 3. CDR3 in amino acids: CASSAGLAGQETQYF. As DNA, the CDR3 is TGTGCCAGTAGTGCCGGACTAGCGGGCCAAGAGACCCAGTACTTC.

Ten or more counts support this clone. V and J are TRBV6-1 and TRBJ2-6; unclear D gene. The germline gives CDR1 MNHNS, CDR2 SASEGT. Trimming shortened V by 4 bases and J by 0 bases, and 13 bases separated the two germline ends. This CDR3 has 17 amino acids. This CDR3 is CASSVVTFFSGANVLTF. The CDR3 nucleotides read TGTGCCAGCAGTGTAGTCACCTTTTTCTCTGGGGCCAACGTCCTGACTTTC.

This rearrangement joins TRBV4-2 to TRBJ2-1; possibly TRBD1 for D (5 bases). The CDR3 contains 11 residues. V lost 3 bases to trimming and J lost 15 bases, with 12 bases between them. Germline lookup yields CDR1 LGHNA and CDR2 YNFKEQ. CDR3 in amino acids: CASSQGQGTFF. The CDR3 DNA reads as TGTGCCAGCAGCCAGGGGCAGGGTACGTTCTTC.

The chain carries TRBV5-1 and TRBJ2-2, with TRBD2 matching 8 bases. The length of the CDR3 is 14 residues. Germline CDR1 reads SGHRS; CDR2 reads YFSETQ. In nucleotides, the CDR3 is TGCGCAACGGGTCCGGGAGCGGGGGCCGGGGAGCTGTTTTTT. Its translation is CATGPGAGAGELFF.

J is TRBJ1-2 and V is TRBV5-4; 12 positions match TRBD1. CDR1 and CDR2 from the germline V gene are SGHNT and YYREEE (reference sequence). The CDR3 length is 15 residues. V shed 5 bases, J shed 3 bases, and the junction held 5 bases outside the gene matches. As DNA, the CDR3 is TGTGCCAGCAGTCCCGGGACAGGGGGCCACTATGGCTACACCTTC. Residues: CASSPGTGGHYGYTF.

V usage is TRBV5-8 and J usage is TRBJ2-5; 11 bases agree with TRBD1. The CDR3 has 14 residues. Trimming at V came to 4 bases and at J to 11 bases, leaving 10 bases not matched to a gene. Germline lookup yields CDR1 SGHTS and CDR2 YDEGEE. Here the CDR3 DNA reads TGTGCCAGCAGCGCGAGGACAGGGGGCCCGTGGCAGTACTTC. This translates into CASSARTGGPWQYF.

The genes are TRBV4-3 and TRBJ1-5; a possible D gene is TRBD1 (5 bases). V was cut by 0 bases and J by 1 base, with 19 bases left in between. Per germline, CDR1 LGHNA and CDR2 YSLEER. This CDR3 comprises 19 residues. DNA of the CDR3: TGCGCCAGCAGCCAAGATGATAAGGGGTGCGCAGGGAGCAATCAGCCCCAGCATTTT. It specifies CASSQDDKGCAGSNQPQHF.

V gene TRBV6-5 combines with J gene TRBJ1-3; 10 bases are a match to TRBD1. There are 15 residues in the CDR3. CDR1 and CDR2 from the germline V gene are MNHEY and SVGAGI. Unmatched junction bases numbered 6, after V lost 6 bases and J lost 4 bases. Here the CDR3 reads CASSIDRGQGNTIYF. The DNA for the CDR3 is TGTGCCAGCAGCATTGACAGGGGGCAAGGAAACACCATATATTTT.

The rearrangement links TRBV27 to TRBJ1-2; 7 bases line up with TRBD1. CDR1 MNHEY and CDR2 SMNVEV come from the germline V gene (reference sequence). This CDR3 region has 12 residues. Germline trimming cut 5 bases from V and 7 bases from J; bases unmatched to any gene: 4. The CDR3 DNA is TGTGCCAGCAGTATCGACAGGGTTGGCTACACCTTC. Translating gives CASSIDRVGYTF.

The rearrangement joins TRBV23-1 to TRBJ2-2, with D possibly TRBD1 on 5 matching bases. TRBV23-1 is an ORF, and what it does is uncertain. V was trimmed by 4 bases and J by 0 bases, leaving 12 bases between them. The CDR3 extends over 16 amino acids. The CDR3 is CASSRAGFANTGELFF. CDR3 in DNA: TGCGCCAGCAGTCGGGCAGGGTTCGCGAACACCGGGGAGCTGTTTTTT.

This clone qualifies as medium-sized (0.01 to 0.1%). V is TRBV15 and J is TRBJ2-6, with D uncertain. The CDR3 spans 14 residues. Germline loops: CDR1 LNHNV, CDR2 YYDKDF (reference sequence). The V and J ends lost 0 bases and 2 bases respectively, with 2 bases between them. Here the CDR3 reads CATSRDTGANVLTF. The CDR3 nucleotides are TGTGCCACCAGCAGAGATACTGGGGCCAACGTCCTGACTTTC.

This clone was found once. The genes are TRBV15 and TRBJ2-7; D is possibly TRBD2 (6 bases). This CDR3 is built from 14 residues. Germline V gives CDR1 LNHNV, CDR2 YYDKDF (reference sequence). V was clipped by 0 bases and J by 0 bases, with 6 bases between them. This CDR3 reads CATSRETSSYEQYF. CDR3 bases: TGTGCCACCAGCAGAGAGACTAGCTCCTACGAGCAGTACTTC.

The chain uses TRBV5-8 and TRBJ1-1; unclear D gene. Germline V gene sequence: CDR1 SGHTS, CDR2 YDEGEE. Trimming shortened V by 0 bases and J by 0 bases, and 6 bases separated the two germline ends. The CDR3 extends over 14 amino acids. The CDR3 coding sequence is TGTGCCAGCAGCTTGGGCAGTTTGAACACTGAAGCTTTCTTT. It yields the protein CASSLGSLNTEAFF.

The chain couples TRBV7-3 to TRBJ2-3; D is unresolved. There are 17 residues in the CDR3. Germline CDR1 reads SGHTA; CDR2 reads FQGTGA. Trimming shortened V by 5 bases and J by 1 base, and 19 bases separated the two germline ends. The CDR3: CASSQTPLSSGTDTQYF. The CDR3 nucleotides read TGTGCCAGCAGCCAAACCCCCCTTTCCAGCGGCACAGATACGCAGTATTTT.